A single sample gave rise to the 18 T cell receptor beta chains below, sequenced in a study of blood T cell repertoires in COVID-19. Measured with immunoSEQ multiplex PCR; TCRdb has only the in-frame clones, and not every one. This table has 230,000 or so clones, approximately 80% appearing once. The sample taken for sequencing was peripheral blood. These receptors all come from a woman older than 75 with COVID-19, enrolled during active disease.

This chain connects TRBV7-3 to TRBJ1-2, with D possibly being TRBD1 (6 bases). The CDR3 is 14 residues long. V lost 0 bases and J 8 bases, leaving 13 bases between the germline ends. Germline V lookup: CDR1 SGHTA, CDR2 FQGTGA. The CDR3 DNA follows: TGTGCCAGCAGCTTAACCCCGACAGGAGACGGCTACACCTTC. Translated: CASSLTPTGDGYTF.

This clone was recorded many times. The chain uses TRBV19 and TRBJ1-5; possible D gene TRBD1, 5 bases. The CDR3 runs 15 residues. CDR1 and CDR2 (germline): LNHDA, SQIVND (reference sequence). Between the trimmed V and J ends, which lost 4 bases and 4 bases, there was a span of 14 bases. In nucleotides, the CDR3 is TGTGCCAGTAGTACAAAAGACAGTTTGAATCAGCCCCAGCATTTT. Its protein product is CASSTKDSLNQPQHF.

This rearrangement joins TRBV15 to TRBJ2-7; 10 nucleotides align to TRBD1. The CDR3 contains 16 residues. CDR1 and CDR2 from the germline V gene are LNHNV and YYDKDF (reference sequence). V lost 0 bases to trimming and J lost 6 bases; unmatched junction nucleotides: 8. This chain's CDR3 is CATSREPRDRGGEQYF. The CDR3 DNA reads TGTGCCACCAGCAGAGAACCGCGGGACAGGGGTGGCGAGCAGTACTTC. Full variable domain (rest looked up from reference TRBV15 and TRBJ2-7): DAMVIQNPRYQVTQFGKPVTLSCSQTLNHNVMYWYQQKSSQAPKLLFHYYDKDFNNEADTPDNFQSRRPNTSFCFLDIRSPGLGDTAMYLCATSREPRDRGGEQYFGPGTRLTVT.

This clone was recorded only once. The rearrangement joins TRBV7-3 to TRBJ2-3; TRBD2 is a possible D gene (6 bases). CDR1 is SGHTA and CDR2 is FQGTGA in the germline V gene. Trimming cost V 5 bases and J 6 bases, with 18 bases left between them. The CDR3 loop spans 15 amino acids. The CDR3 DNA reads TGTGCCAGCAGCCCATTTGGCTCGGGAGCCGATACGCAGTATTTT. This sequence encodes CASSPFGSGADTQYF.

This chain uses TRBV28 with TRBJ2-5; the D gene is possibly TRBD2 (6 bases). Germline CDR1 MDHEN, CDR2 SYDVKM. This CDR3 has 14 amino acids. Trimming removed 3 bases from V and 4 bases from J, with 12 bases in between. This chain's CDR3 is CASSLVLAGETQYF. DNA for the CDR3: TGTGCCAGCAGTTTGGTACTAGCCGGAGAGACCCAGTACTTC.

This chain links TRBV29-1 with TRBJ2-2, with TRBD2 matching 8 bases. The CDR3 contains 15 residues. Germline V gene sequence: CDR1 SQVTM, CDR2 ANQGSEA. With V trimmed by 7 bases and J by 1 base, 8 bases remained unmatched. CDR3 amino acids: CSGQGLAGNTGELFF. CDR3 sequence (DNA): TGCAGCGGGCAGGGTCTAGCGGGGAACACCGGGGAGCTGTTTTTT.

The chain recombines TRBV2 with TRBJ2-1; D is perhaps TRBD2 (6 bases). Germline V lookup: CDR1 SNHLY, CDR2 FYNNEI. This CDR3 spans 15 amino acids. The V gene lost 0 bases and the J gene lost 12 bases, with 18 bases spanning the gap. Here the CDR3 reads CASSEANRGGSGQFF. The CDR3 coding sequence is TGTGCCAGCAGTGAAGCCAACCGAGGAGGGAGCGGGCAGTTCTTC. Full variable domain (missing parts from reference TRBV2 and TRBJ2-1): EPEVTQTPSHQVTQMGQEVILRCVPISNHLYFYWYRQILGQKVEFLVSFYNNEISEKSEIFDDQFSVERPDGSNFTLKIRSTKLEDSAMYFCASSEANRGGSGQFFGPGTRLTVL.

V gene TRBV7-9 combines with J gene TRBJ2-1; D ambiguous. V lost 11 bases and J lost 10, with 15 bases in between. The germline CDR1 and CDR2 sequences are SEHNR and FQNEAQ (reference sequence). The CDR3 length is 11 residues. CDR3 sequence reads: CALRGAWEQFF. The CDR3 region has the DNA TGTGCCCTGAGAGGAGCTTGGGAGCAGTTCTTC. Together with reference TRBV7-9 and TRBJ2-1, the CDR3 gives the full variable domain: DTGVSQNPRHKITKRGQNVTFRCDPISEHNRLYWYRQTLGQGPEFLTYFQNEAQLEKSRLLSDRFSAERPKGSFSTLEIQRTEQGDSAMYLCALRGAWEQFFGPGTRLTVL.

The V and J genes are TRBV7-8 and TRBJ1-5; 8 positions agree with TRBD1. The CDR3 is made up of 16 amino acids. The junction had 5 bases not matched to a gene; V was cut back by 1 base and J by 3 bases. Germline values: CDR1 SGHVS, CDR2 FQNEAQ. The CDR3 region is CASSLVWTGNNQPQHF. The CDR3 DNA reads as TGTGCCAGCAGCTTAGTCTGGACAGGGAACAATCAGCCCCAGCATTTT.

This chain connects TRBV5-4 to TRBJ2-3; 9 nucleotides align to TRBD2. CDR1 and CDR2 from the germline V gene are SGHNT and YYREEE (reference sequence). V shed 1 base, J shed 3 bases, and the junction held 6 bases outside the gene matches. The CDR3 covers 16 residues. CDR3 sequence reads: CASSLILAGGTDTQYF. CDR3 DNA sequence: TGTGCCAGCAGCTTGATACTAGCGGGTGGAACAGATACGCAGTATTTT.

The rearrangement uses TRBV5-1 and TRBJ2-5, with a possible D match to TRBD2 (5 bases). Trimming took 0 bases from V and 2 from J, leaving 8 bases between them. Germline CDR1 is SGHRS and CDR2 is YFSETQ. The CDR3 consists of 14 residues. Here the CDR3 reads CASSLGEGQETQYF. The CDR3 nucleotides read TGCGCCAGCAGCTTGGGAGAGGGACAAGAGACCCAGTACTTC.

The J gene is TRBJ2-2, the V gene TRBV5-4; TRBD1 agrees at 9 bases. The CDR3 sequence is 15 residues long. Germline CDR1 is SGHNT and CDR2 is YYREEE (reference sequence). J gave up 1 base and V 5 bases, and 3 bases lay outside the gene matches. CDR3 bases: TGTGCCAGCAGAGGACAGGGGAAGAACACCGGGGAGCTGTTTTTT. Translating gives CASRGQGKNTGELFF.

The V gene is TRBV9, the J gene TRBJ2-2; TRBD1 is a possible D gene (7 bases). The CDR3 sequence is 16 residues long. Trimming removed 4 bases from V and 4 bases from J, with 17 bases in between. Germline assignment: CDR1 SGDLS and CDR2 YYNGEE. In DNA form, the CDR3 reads TGTGCCAGCAGCCCTCCCGGCAGGGGGGTCACCGGGGAGCTGTTTTTT. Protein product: CASSPPGRGVTGELFF.

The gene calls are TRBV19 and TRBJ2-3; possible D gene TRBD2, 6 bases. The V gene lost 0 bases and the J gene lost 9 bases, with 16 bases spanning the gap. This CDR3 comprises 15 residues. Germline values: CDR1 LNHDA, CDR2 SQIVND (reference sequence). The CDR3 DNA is TGTGCCAGTAGTATAGACTTACTAGCTATTTCGACGCAGTATTTT. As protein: CASSIDLLAISTQYF.

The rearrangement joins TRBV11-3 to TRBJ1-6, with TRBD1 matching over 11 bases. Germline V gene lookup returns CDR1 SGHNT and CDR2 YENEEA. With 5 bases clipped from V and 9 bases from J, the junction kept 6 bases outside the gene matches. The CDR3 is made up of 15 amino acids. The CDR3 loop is CASSTGQGESSPLHF. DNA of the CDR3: TGTGCCAGCAGCACGGGACAGGGGGAGAGTTCACCCCTCCACTTT.

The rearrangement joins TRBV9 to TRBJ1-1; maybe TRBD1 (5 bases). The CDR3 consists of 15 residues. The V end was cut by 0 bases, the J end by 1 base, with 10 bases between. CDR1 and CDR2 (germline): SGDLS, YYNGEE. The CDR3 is CASSVEGSKNTEAFF. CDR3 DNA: TGTGCCAGCAGCGTAGAGGGGTCCAAGAACACTGAAGCTTTCTTT.

CDR3 region: CASSPSGTGGGYTF. In nucleotides, the CDR3 is TGTGCCAGCTCACCTTCCGGGACAGGGGGGGGCTACACCTTC. The chain carries TRBV18 and TRBJ1-2, with 11 nucleotides matching TRBD1. Germline trimming cut 3 bases from V and 8 bases from J; bases unmatched to any gene: 5. The germline V gene has CDR1 KGHSH and CDR2 LQKENI. There are 14 residues in the CDR3.

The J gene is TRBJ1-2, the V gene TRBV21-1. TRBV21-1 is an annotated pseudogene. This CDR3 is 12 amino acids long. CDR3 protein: CASSPIPYGYTF. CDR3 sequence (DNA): TGTGCCAGCAGCCCTATTCCCTATGGCTACACCTTC.